One sample yielded the 7 T cell receptor beta chains listed below, sequenced in a study of persistence of HIV-infected CD4 T cells. Overlapping HIV-1 Gag 15-mer peptides at 0.8 to 1 ug per peptide per mL were used. Sorting selected CD4+ T cells upregulating both CD40 ligand and CD69. The libraries were made with immunoSEQ version 4 in survey mode. Libraries were prepared by immunoSEQ multiplex PCR; TCRdb keeps only in-frame clonotypes and omits some of them. The repertoire holds roughly 20,000 clones, with 65% as singletons. The antigens of these receptors remain unknown. The input for sequencing was CD4+ T cells sorted from PBMCs after roughly 18-hour stimulation, taken from a patient who received antiretroviral therapy. The source of these receptors is an adult woman with HIV who was CMV-seropositive.

This clone was counted a single time. Written as DNA, the CDR3 is TGTGCCAGCAGATCTCACGGGACGGATGGCTACACCTTC. Encoded protein: CASRSHGTDGYTF. The chain links TRBV28 to TRBJ1-2; D is possibly TRBD1 (5 bases). Trimming took off 6 bases at V and 6 bases at J, with 14 bases between the two ends. The CDR3 spans 13 residues. The germline CDR1 and CDR2 sequences are MDHEN and SYDVKM.

V usage is TRBV5-1 and J usage is TRBJ2-7; D is tentatively TRBD1 or TRBD2 (5 bases each). From germline, CDR1 is SGHRS and CDR2 YFSETQ. Trimming removed 2 bases at V and 1 base at J, with 10 bases between. The CDR3 covers 14 residues. The DNA for the CDR3 is TGCGCCAGCAGCTTTTCGTGGGGGTCCTACGAGCAGTACGTC. Residues: CASSFSWGSYEQYV.

The chain recombines TRBV27 with TRBJ1-2; the match to TRBD1 covers 8 bases. The germline V gene encodes CDR1 MNHEY and CDR2 SMNVEV (reference sequence). Unmatched junction bases numbered 16, after V lost 6 bases and J lost 1 base. CDR3 size: 18 residues. The CDR3 nucleotides are TGTGCCAGCAGCTCTTCCGGACAGGGTGCCCAAGTTAACTATGGCTACACCTTC. Protein product: CASSSSGQGAQVNYGYTF.

The chain has TRBV29-1 and TRBJ1-4; 7 nucleotides align to TRBD1. This CDR3 comprises 13 residues. CDR1 SQVTM and CDR2 ANQGSEA come from the germline V gene. V was clipped by 3 bases and J by 9 bases; unmatched bases: 7. This CDR3 reads CSVERDSTKKLFF. For the CDR3, the DNA is TGCAGCGTTGAGCGGGACAGCACTAAAAAACTGTTTTTT.

This clone was recorded once. The chain couples TRBV24-1 to TRBJ1-2; the D is unclear. CDR1 KGHDR and CDR2 SFDVKD come from the germline V gene. The CDR3 spans 12 residues. V was trimmed by 2 bases and J by 4 bases, leaving 4 bases between them. The CDR3 sequence is CATSDSGYGYTF. CDR3 DNA sequence: TGTGCCACCAGTGATTCCGGCTATGGCTACACCTTC.

This chain joins TRBV7-9 and TRBJ1-2; 7 bases fit TRBD1. Germline CDR1 is SEHNR and CDR2 is FQNEAQ (reference sequence). CDR3 size: 16 residues. Germline trimming cut 5 bases from V and 0 bases from J; bases unmatched to any gene: 9. CDR3 region: CASSKGTALANYGYTF. The CDR3 DNA follows: TGTGCCAGCAGCAAAGGGACAGCGTTAGCTAACTATGGCTACACCTTC.

The rearrangement joins TRBV7-2 to TRBJ1-2; no firm D call. This CDR3 contains 15 residues. V was clipped by 4 bases and J by 1 base, with 13 bases between them. Germline V gene lookup returns CDR1 SGHTA and CDR2 FQGNSA. The CDR3 region has the DNA TGTGCCAGCAGCTCAGACACCCGAAATAACTATGGCTACACCTTC. Its translation: CASSSDTRNNYGYTF.